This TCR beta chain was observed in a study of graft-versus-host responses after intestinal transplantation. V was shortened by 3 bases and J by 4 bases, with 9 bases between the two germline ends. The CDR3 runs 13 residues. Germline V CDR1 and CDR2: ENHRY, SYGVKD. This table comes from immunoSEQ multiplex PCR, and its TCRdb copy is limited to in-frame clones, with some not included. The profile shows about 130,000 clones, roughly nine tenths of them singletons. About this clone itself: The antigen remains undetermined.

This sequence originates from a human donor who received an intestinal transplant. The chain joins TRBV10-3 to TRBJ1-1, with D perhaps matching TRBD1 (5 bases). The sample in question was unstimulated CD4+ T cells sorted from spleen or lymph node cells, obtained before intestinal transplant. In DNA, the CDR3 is TGTGCCATCAGTGATATGGGGGTCACTGAAGCTTTCTTT. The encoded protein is CAISDMGVTEAFF.